This is a list of T cell receptor beta chains from one sample in a study of spatial heterogeneity in lung cancer. MiXCR was run by TCRdb on the 5' RACE reads, yielding one entry per CDR3 protein. The sample carries about 25,000 distinct CDR3 sequences, 6% recorded once. Source: PBMCs, taken at follow-up. The receptors derive from a male donor with early-stage non-small cell lung cancer. The CDR3 runs from the conserved cysteine through the conserved F or W. D genes are given only for firm matches. Clone size, where shown, is once, few, many, or a class for clones that have expanded.

clone_size	j_call	d_call	v_call	cdr3_aa	cdr3_nt
many	TRBJ2-1	TRBD2	TRBV30	CAWSGALAVSVYNEQFF	TGTGCCTGGAGTGGGGCGCTAGCGGTATCTGTCTACAATGAGCAGTTCTTC
NA	TRBJ1-2	NA	TRBV20-1	CSAREYRRESGYTF	TGCAGTGCTAGAGAATACAGAAGGGAATCAGGCTACACCTTC
many	TRBJ1-3	NA	TRBV18	CASSPRGQKSSGNTIYF	TGTGCCAGCTCACCACGCGGACAGAAATCCTCTGGAAACACCATATATTTT
many	TRBJ1-4	NA	TRBV7-9	CASEGGTNEKLFF	TGTGCCAGCGAAGGGGGTACTAATGAAAAACTGTTTTTT
many	TRBJ2-5	TRBD1	TRBV7-9	CASSYLQGRETQYF	TGTGCCAGCAGCTATTTACAGGGGCGGGAGACCCAGTACTTC
NA	TRBJ2-3	NA	TRBV27	CASSLSAGVSTDTQYF	TGTGCCAGCAGTTTATCGGCAGGGGTCAGCACAGATACGCAGTATTTT
NA	TRBJ1-1	TRBD1	TRBV2	CASTRDSGANTMNTEAFF	TGTGCCAGCACTAGGGACAGCGGAGCCAATACGATGAACACTGAAGCTTTCTTT
many	TRBJ2-1	NA	TRBV14	CASSPDLSHEQFF	TGTGCCAGCAGCCCCGACCTTAGCCATGAGCAGTTCTTC
few	TRBJ1-3	NA	TRBV5-1	CASSSGQSSGNTIYF	TGCGCCAGCAGCTCCGGACAGAGCTCTGGAAACACCATATATTTT
many	TRBJ2-1	TRBD1	TRBV6-5	CASSPGTGLQEQFF	TGTGCCAGCAGCCCCGGGACAGGGTTACAGGAGCAGTTCTTC
many	TRBJ1-2	TRBD1	TRBV20-1	CSARGQVHYGYTF	TGCAGTGCGCGCGGACAGGTCCACTATGGCTACACCTTC
many	TRBJ2-3	NA	TRBV29-1	CSSSSGFTDTQYF	TGCAGCTCGAGTTCCGGGTTCACAGATACGCAGTATTTT
many	TRBJ2-1	NA	TRBV6-2/TRBV6-3	CASSYSGLSSYNEQFF	TGTGCCAGCAGTTACTCGGGCTTGAGCTCCTACAATGAGCAGTTCTTC
many	TRBJ1-5	TRBD1	TRBV29-1	CSVGQGADQPQHF	TGCAGCGTGGGACAGGGAGCTGATCAGCCCCAGCATTTT
NA	TRBJ2-1	TRBD2	TRBV20-1	CSASPPSGRKNEQFF	TGCAGTGCTAGTCCTCCTAGCGGGAGGAAAAATGAGCAGTTCTTC
few	TRBJ2-3	TRBD1	TRBV7-9	CASSPGQGVGDTQYF	TGTGCCAGCAGCCCCGGACAGGGCGTTGGAGATACGCAGTATTTT
many	TRBJ1-1	TRBD1	TRBV7-9	CASSLVPDRGAEAFF	TGTGCCAGCAGCTTAGTGCCGGACAGGGGAGCGGAAGCTTTCTTT
many	TRBJ1-4	TRBD1	TRBV30	CAWSAGQPNEKLFF	TGTGCCTGGAGTGCGGGACAGCCGAATGAAAAACTGTTTTTT
few	TRBJ2-3	NA	TRBV7-9	CASSLMETAPRTDTQYF	TGTGCCAGCAGCCTCATGGAAACGGCCCCTCGCACAGATACGCAGTATTTT
many	TRBJ1-1	TRBD1	TRBV2	CASSRDSGLNTEAFF	TGTGCCAGCAGCAGGGACAGTGGATTGAACACTGAAGCTTTCTTT
many	TRBJ1-2	NA	TRBV4-2	CASSQDLGANYGYTF	TGTGCCAGCAGCCAAGATTTAGGGGCGAACTATGGCTACACCTTC
many	TRBJ2-1	NA	TRBV6-2/TRBV6-3	CASGPSGPNNEQFF	TGTGCCAGCGGACCATCAGGGCCGAATAATGAGCAGTTCTTC
many	TRBJ2-1	NA	TRBV4-1	CASSQVGAPEQFF	TGCGCCAGCAGCCAGGTTGGGGCTCCTGAGCAGTTCTTC
many	TRBJ2-5	TRBD2	TRBV5-1	CASSSGTSPWETQYF	TGCGCCAGCAGCTCGGGGACTAGCCCATGGGAGACCCAGTACTTC
NA	TRBJ2-1	NA	TRBV7-9	CASVIGLDLGGEQFF	TGTGCCAGCGTAATAGGGCTGGACCTCGGCGGTGAGCAGTTCTTC
many	TRBJ2-3	NA	TRBV7-2	CAIELSVADTQYF	TGTGCCATAGAGTTGAGCGTCGCAGATACGCAGTATTTT
NA	TRBJ1-5	NA	TRBV6-1	CASSERVTASNQPQHF	TGTGCCAGCAGTGAACGGGTGACCGCTAGCAATCAGCCCCAGCATTTT
NA	TRBJ1-2	TRBD1	TRBV7-9	CASSFGTGANYGYTF	TGTGCCAGCAGCTTTGGGACAGGGGCTAACTATGGCTACACCTTC
many	TRBJ1-2	TRBD1	TRBV12-3/TRBV12-4	CASSSGDSYGYTF	TGTGCCAGCAGTTCCGGGGACAGCTATGGCTACACCTTC